Shown below are 3 T cell receptor beta chains from a single sample sequenced in a study of cytomegalovirus exposure and HLA in healthy donors. PCR employed 60 Vbeta and 13 Jbeta primers. Libraries were prepared by immunoSEQ multiplex PCR; TCRdb keeps only in-frame clonotypes and omits some of them. The data hold approximately 150,000 clones, with approximately 79% observed a single time. Source material: PBMCs. The receptors originated from a male donor in good health and CMV-seronegative.

This clone was seen just once. The chain links TRBV30 to TRBJ2-1; weak D call: TRBD2 (7 bases). With 5 bases removed from V and 14 bases from J, the gap between germline ends came to 19 bases. The CDR3 runs 12 residues. CDR1 GTSNPN and CDR2 SVGIG come from the germline V gene (reference sequence). The CDR3 here is CAWDAGAPIKFF. CDR3 nucleotides: TGTGCCTGGGATGCGGGGGCGCCCATTAAGTTCTTC.

This chain links TRBV7-9 with TRBJ1-3, with D uncertain. V was cut by 2 bases and J by 4 bases, with 6 bases left in between. From germline, CDR1 is SEHNR and CDR2 FQNEAQ (reference sequence). This CDR3 has 13 residues. The CDR3 DNA sequence: TGTGCCAGCAGCTTACGCAGGGGAAACACCATATATTTT. Amino acids: CASSLRRGNTIYF.

The V and J genes are TRBV20-1 and TRBJ1-1; D not certain. This CDR3 region has 11 residues. Trimming removed 6 bases at V and 5 bases at J, with 10 bases between. Germline assignment: CDR1 DFQATT and CDR2 SNEGSKA (reference sequence). The CDR3 region has the DNA TGCAGTGCAACCCGAGGGACTGAAGCTTTCTTT. Its translation is CSATRGTEAFF.